A selection of T cell receptor beta chains follows, all from one sample in a study of Graves' ophthalmopathy and Graves' hyperthyroidism. TCRdb recomputed calls from the multiplex PCR reads with MiXCR, one row per CDR3 protein. The sample shows around 1,000,000 distinct CDR3 sequences, roughly two fifths of them seen only once. The sample was peripheral blood or thyroid tissue (not recorded which). These receptors were collected from an adult man with Graves' hyperthyroidism. CDR3s include the opening cysteine and the closing phenylalanine or tryptophan. A D gene is named only where the DNA matches it firmly. Clone size is given for some rows only: seen once, a few or many times, or a class if the clone is expanded.

TRBV20-1	.	TRBD2	TRBJ2-7	TGCAGTTTGGGGGGGAGTAGAAGCGAGCAGTACTTC	CSLGGSRSEQYF
TRBV11-2	few	TRBD2	TRBJ2-7	TGTGCCAGCAGGGGACTAGCGGGGGGGGAAAGTGCAGTGGAGCAGTACTTC	CASRGLAGGESAVEQYF
TRBV29-1	.	.	TRBJ2-5	TGCAGCCGTGACGCCCAAGAGACCCAGTACTTC	CSRDAQETQYF
TRBV6-5	many	.	TRBJ2-6	TGTGCCAGCAGTTTCCAAACTTCTGGGGCCAACGTCCTGACTTTC	CASSFQTSGANVLTF
TRBV19	.	TRBD1	TRBJ2-2	TGTGCCAGTCGAACCCGGGACAGGGTGTTGCTCACCGGGGAGCTGTTTTTT	CASRTRDRVLLTGELFF
TRBV7-9	many	.	TRBJ1-1	TGTGCCAGCAGCACCCAACAGATACTAAACACTGAAGCTTTCTTT	CASSTQQILNTEAFF
TRBV12-3/TRBV12-4	many	.	TRBJ2-6	TGTGCCAGTAGTTGGGGAACGGGGGCCAACGTCCTGACTTTC	CASSWGTGANVLTF
TRBV5-1	.	.	TRBJ1-1	TGCGCCAGCAGCCGGGGGTTCGACACTGAAGCTTTCTTT	CASSRGFDTEAFF
TRBV7-8	many	.	TRBJ1-4	TGTGCCAGCAGCTCCCGAGGCGGCGGTAGTAATGAAAAACTGTTTTTT	CASSSRGGGSNEKLFF
TRBV10-1	many	.	TRBJ1-1	TGCGCCAGCAGTGAGCAAGTATGGACTGAAGCTTTCTTT	CASSEQVWTEAFF
TRBV29-1	.	TRBD2	TRBJ2-7	TGCAGCGTACGCGGACTAGCGGGGGATGAGCAGTACTTC	CSVRGLAGDEQYF
TRBV25-1	.	.	TRBJ2-5	TGTGCCAGCAGTGAATTAGGGATGAAGACCCAGTACTTC	CASSELGMKTQYF
TRBV19	.	.	TRBJ2-7	TGTGCCAGTAGTAGGATGGGGGGATCCCCGACCTACGAGCAGTACTTC	CASSRMGGSPTYEQYF
TRBV7-2	.	.	TRBJ2-6	TGTGCCAGCAGCTTTGGCAGGAACACCGGGGCCAACGTCCTGACTTTC	CASSFGRNTGANVLTF
TRBV10-3	many	.	TRBJ2-5	TGTGCCATCGGCGGGGAGAACCAAGAGACCCAGTACTTC	CAIGGENQETQYF
TRBV19	.	.	TRBJ1-1	TGTGCCACCCTACGGGGTTTGGGGGAAGGTGGCACTGAAGCTTTCTTT	CATLRGLGEGGTEAFF
TRBV10-3	.	TRBD2	TRBJ2-7	TGTGCCACCGTTGGGACTAGCGGAAGCTCCTACGAGCAGTACTTC	CATVGTSGSSYEQYF
TRBV7-2	many	.	TRBJ2-5	TGTGCCAGCAGCTTACTAGGGGCGCGGGAGACCCAGTACTTC	CASSLLGARETQYF
TRBV10-3	.	.	TRBJ2-7	TGTGCCACCAGCCAGCGAATGTCGGACGAGCAGTACTTC	CATSQRMSDEQYF
TRBV7-9	.	.	TRBJ2-6	TGTGCCAGCAGCACCTGGACAGCGGCTGGGGCCAACGTCCTGACTTTC	CASSTWTAAGANVLTF
TRBV20-1	many	TRBD1	TRBJ2-7	TGCAGTGCTAGGCTGACAGGGGAAGGAGGCGAGCAGTACTTC	CSARLTGEGGEQYF
TRBV7-9	.	.	TRBJ2-7	TGTACCAGCAGCCAAGGTAACGAGCAGTACTTC	CTSSQGNEQYF
TRBV10-3	few	TRBD1	TRBJ2-7	TGTGCCAGCGCCCGAGGAGGGACAGGGTCCTACGAGCAGTACTTC	CASARGGTGSYEQYF
TRBV7-9	many	.	TRBJ1-1	TGTGCCAGCAGCCTACATTCAGTGAAGAACACTGAAGCTTTCTTT	CASSLHSVKNTEAFF
TRBV7-9	few	.	TRBJ2-5	TGTGCCAGCAGCTCATACAGGGAATACCCTGAGGAGACCCAGTACTTC	CASSSYREYPEETQYF
TRBV20-1	once	.	TRBJ1-2	TGCAGTGCCCACGACAAGCTCTATGGCTATACCTTC	CSAHDKLYGYTF
TRBV20-1	.	TRBD1	TRBJ2-7	TGCAGTGCTTCCACAACGGGACAGGGGGTCCACGAGCAGTACTTC	CSASTTGQGVHEQYF
TRBV9	.	.	TRBJ1-2	TGTGCCAGCAGCGTAGGCGGGGGGGTCGGTTATGGCTACACCTTC	CASSVGGGVGYGYTF
TRBV7-2	few	.	TRBJ2-2	TGTGCCAGCAGCTATCGGGACATGAACACCGGGGAGCTGTTTTTT	CASSYRDMNTGELFF
TRBV29-1	few	.	TRBJ2-4	TGCAGCGTTGCACTAGGGGGGGGCATTCAGTACTTC	CSVALGGGIQYF
TRBV6-5	few	.	TRBJ1-6	TGTGCCAGCAGCCATCTTGGGGCGATGAAACTTAATTCACCCCTCCACTTT	CASSHLGAMKLNSPLHF
TRBV7-9	many	.	TRBJ1-2	TGTGCCAGCAGCTGGCCTGTCAACTATGGCTACACCTTC	CASSWPVNYGYTF
TRBV6-1	few	TRBD1	TRBJ1-6	TGTGCCAGCAGCCCTCCGGACAGGGTATTAGATAATTCACCCCTCCACTTT	CASSPPDRVLDNSPLHF
TRBV7-2	.	.	TRBJ2-7	TGCGCCAGCAGCCCATACAGGAGCTCCTACGAGCAGTACTTC	CASSPYRSSYEQYF
TRBV29-1	.	.	TRBJ1-1	TGCAGCTCCGGGGGCCTGAACACTGAAGCTTTCTTT	CSSGGLNTEAFF
TRBV10-3	few	.	TRBJ1-2	TGTGCCATCAGTGAGCCGGGACTTGGCTACACCTTC	CAISEPGLGYTF
TRBV14	many	TRBD1	TRBJ2-5	TGTGCCAGCAATCCTGGACAGGGGCCAGAGACCCAGTACTTC	CASNPGQGPETQYF
TRBV10-2	.	.	TRBJ1-6	TGCGCCAGCAGTGAGCCGGACAGTCTTAGGAATTCACCCCTCCACTTT	CASSEPDSLRNSPLHF
TRBV7-9	many	TRBD2	TRBJ2-5	TGTGCCAGCAGCACAGCCCTAGCGGGTGCCCAAGAGACCCAGTACTTC	CASSTALAGAQETQYF
TRBV29-1	.	.	TRBJ2-6	TGCAGCGTCCGTGTGGGTGGTGGGGCCAACGTCCTGACTTTC	CSVRVGGGANVLTF
TRBV25-1	.	.	TRBJ1-1	TGTGCCAGCGTTGAAGGCTTTGGGGAAGCTTTCTTT	CASVEGFGEAFF